These 16 T cell receptor beta chains came from one sample sequenced in a study of patients and donors after allogeneic stem cell transplantation. TCRdb used MiXCR to reprocess the RT-PCR reads, holding one entry per CDR3 protein. The repertoire consists of 150,000 to 200,000 distinct CDR3 sequences, with 20% to 25% occurring once and the leading ten covering roughly 26%. Specimen: blood, either unsorted or a sorted T cell fraction (not recorded which). Source of these receptors: a human donor who was either an allogeneic HSCT recipient or a stem cell or donor lymphocyte infusion donor (not recorded which). It is not recorded whose cells these are; they may come from a transplant donor.

This clonotype was found a few times. The chain combines TRBV20-1 with TRBJ2-7; maybe TRBD1 (5 bases). Germline CDR1 DFQATT, CDR2 SNEGSKA (reference sequence). This CDR3 is built from 12 residues. Trimming cost V 6 bases and J 0 bases, with 9 bases left between them. The CDR3 reads CSAARDSYEQYF. CDR3 sequence (DNA): TGCAGTGCCGCCAGGGACTCCTACGAGCAGTACTTC.

The sample holds a few counts of this clonotype. The J gene is TRBJ1-4, the V gene TRBV11-2; D is possibly TRBD1 (6 bases). The CDR3 runs to 14 residues. V shed 5 bases and J shed 7 bases, with 14 bases lying between them. CDR1 is SGHAT, CDR2 FQNNGV, per germline. In DNA form, the CDR3 reads TGTGCCAGCAGCCATTACCGGGACACTGAAAAACTGTTTTTT. Its protein is CASSHYRDTEKLFF.

J is TRBJ1-1 and V is TRBV9; a possible D gene is TRBD1 (6 bases). The CDR3 covers 15 residues. Germline CDR1 and CDR2: SGDLS and YYNGEE. V lost 2 bases, J lost 0 bases, and 11 bases lay in between. The CDR3 DNA reads TGTGCCAGCAGCGTCCACGGGACACTGAACACTGAAGCTTTCTTT. Translating it yields CASSVHGTLNTEAFF. The full variable domain, its missing parts supplied by reference TRBV9 and TRBJ1-1, is DSGVTQTPKHLITATGQRVTLRCSPRSGDLSVYWYQQSLDQGLQFLIQYYNGEERAKGNILERFSAQQFPDLHSELNLSSLELGDSALYFCASSVHGTLNTEAFFGQGTRLTVV.

The chain employs TRBV29-1 and TRBJ2-1, with 15 bases aligning to TRBD2. CDR3 length: 16 amino acids. The V and J ends lost 6 bases and 2 bases, in that order; junction bases with no gene match: 5. Germline values: CDR1 SQVTM, CDR2 ANQGSEA. CDR3 sequence reads: CSVAGTSGRPYNEQFF. The DNA for the CDR3 is TGCAGCGTCGCCGGGACTAGCGGGAGGCCCTACAATGAGCAGTTCTTC.

This clonotype has more than one count but fewer than ten. The genes are TRBV7-9 and TRBJ2-1; 8 bases line up with TRBD1. The V gene end was trimmed by 5 bases and the J gene end by 6 bases; junction bases not matched to a gene: 6. Germline V gene sequence: CDR1 SEHNR, CDR2 FQNEAQ (reference sequence). The CDR3 covers 14 residues. The CDR3 DNA sequence: TGTGCCAGCAGCCCTGGACAGGGAATCAATGAGCAGTTCTTC. Its protein is CASSPGQGINEQFF.

The gene calls are TRBV19 and TRBJ1-1; possibly TRBD1 for D (6 bases). V was clipped by 2 bases and J by 1 base, with 8 bases between them. This CDR3 contains 14 residues. Germline CDR1 and CDR2: LNHDA and SQIVND (reference sequence). CDR3 sequence: CASSILTGNTEAFF. CDR3 nucleotide sequence: TGTGCCAGTAGTATATTGACAGGGAACACTGAAGCTTTCTTT.

The chain is built from TRBV10-3 and TRBJ2-3; D unresolved. In germline, CDR1 is ENHRY, CDR2 SYGVKD. V lost 4 bases to trimming and J lost 1 base, with 12 bases between them. CDR3 length equals 15 residues. For the CDR3, the DNA is TGTGCCATCAGTGGGGCAGTCACGGGCACAGATACGCAGTATTTT. Translated, it gives CAISGAVTGTDTQYF.

This clonotype was counted ten times or more. The rearrangement uses TRBV28 and TRBJ2-3; 7 bases line up with TRBD1. Germline V gene sequence: CDR1 MDHEN, CDR2 SYDVKM. The trim removed 8 bases at V and 0 bases at J, leaving 2 bases unmatched. The CDR3 loop spans 13 amino acids. CDR3 bases: TGTGCCAGCGGGGGACAGAGCACAGATACGCAGTATTTT. As protein: CASGGQSTDTQYF.

This clonotype was recorded a few times. The gene calls are TRBV9 and TRBJ1-1; 7 nucleotides agree with TRBD1. V was pared by 4 bases and J by 1 base, with 10 bases of the junction left unmatched. Germline lookup yields CDR1 SGDLS and CDR2 YYNGEE. The CDR3 runs 16 residues. CDR3 sequence reads: CASSPSKGAGNTEAFF. The CDR3 DNA reads TGTGCCAGCAGCCCTTCGAAGGGGGCAGGGAACACTGAAGCTTTCTTT. The variable domain in full, with the rest retrieved from reference TRBV9 and TRBJ1-1, is DSGVTQTPKHLITATGQRVTLRCSPRSGDLSVYWYQQSLDQGLQFLIQYYNGEERAKGNILERFSAQQFPDLHSELNLSSLELGDSALYFCASSPSKGAGNTEAFFGQGTRLTVV.

This rearrangement joins TRBV14 to TRBJ2-1, with 7 bases identical to TRBD1. CDR3 length: 15 residues. Germline lookup yields CDR1 SGHDN and CDR2 FVKESK. The V and J ends lost 4 bases and 5 bases, in that order; junction bases with no gene match: 8. CDR3 sequence: CASSRQGLSDNEQFF. Here the CDR3 DNA reads TGTGCCAGCAGCCGACAGGGTCTGTCGGACAATGAGCAGTTCTTC.

In this sample, this clonotype turned up a few times. The chain carries TRBV5-5 and TRBJ1-2; D is ambiguous. The germline V and J ends were trimmed by 0 bases and 5 bases, with 5 bases remaining between them. CDR1 and CDR2 (germline): SGHKS, YYEKEE (reference sequence). CDR3 length: 12 amino acids. The DNA of the CDR3 is TGTGCCAGCAGCTTGGCCAAGTATGGCTACACCTTC. This gives the protein CASSLAKYGYTF.

The chain is built from TRBV10-3 and TRBJ1-1; D gene unclear. The V and J ends lost 2 bases and 0 bases respectively, with 7 bases between them. CDR3 length: 14 residues. Germline assignment: CDR1 ENHRY and CDR2 SYGVKD. CDR3: CAISELLLNTEAFF. As DNA, the CDR3 is TGTGCCATCAGTGAGCTCCTCTTGAACACTGAAGCTTTCTTT.

This sequence joins TRBV10-3 and TRBJ1-1; the match to TRBD1 covers 7 bases. The trim removed 4 bases at V and 4 bases at J, leaving 3 bases unmatched. The CDR3 runs 13 residues. In germline, CDR1 is ENHRY, CDR2 SYGVKD. The CDR3 region has the DNA TGTGCCATCAGTGCAGGGGGGAGCACTGAAGCTTTCTTT. Translated: CAISAGGSTEAFF.

The V call is TRBV5-1, the J call TRBJ1-2; no definite D call. The CDR3 has 15 amino acids. Germline CDR1 SGHRS, CDR2 YFSETQ. V lost 0 bases, J lost 4 bases, and 13 bases lay in between. The CDR3 loop is CASSLESPSGYGYTF. The CDR3 nucleotides are TGCGCCAGCAGCTTGGAGTCACCCAGCGGCTATGGCTACACCTTC. Drawing the rest from reference TRBV5-1 and TRBJ1-2, the complete variable domain is KAGVTQTPRYLIKTRGQQVTLSCSPISGHRSVSWYQQTPGQGLQFLFEYFSETQRNKGNFPGRFSGRQFSNSRSEMNVSTLELGDSALYLCASSLESPSGYGYTFGSGTRLTVV.

This clonotype occurred many times. The rearrangement joins TRBV20-1 to TRBJ1-5, with 7 bases matching TRBD1. This CDR3 has 14 residues. Germline CDR1 and CDR2: DFQATT and SNEGSKA (reference sequence). Trimming took 6 bases from V and 5 from J; bases not matched to a gene: 10. The CDR3: CSATSRGGYQPQHF. The DNA for the CDR3 is TGCAGTGCAACCTCCAGGGGGGGTTATCAGCCCCAGCATTTT.

This clonotype was detected a few times. V usage is TRBV12-3 or TRBV12-4 and J usage is TRBJ1-1; 8 positions match TRBD1. The CDR3 consists of 13 residues. In nucleotides, the CDR3 is TGTCATCCTTTGAGACAGGGGTACACTGAAGCTTTCTTT. Its protein product is CHPLRQGYTEAFF.